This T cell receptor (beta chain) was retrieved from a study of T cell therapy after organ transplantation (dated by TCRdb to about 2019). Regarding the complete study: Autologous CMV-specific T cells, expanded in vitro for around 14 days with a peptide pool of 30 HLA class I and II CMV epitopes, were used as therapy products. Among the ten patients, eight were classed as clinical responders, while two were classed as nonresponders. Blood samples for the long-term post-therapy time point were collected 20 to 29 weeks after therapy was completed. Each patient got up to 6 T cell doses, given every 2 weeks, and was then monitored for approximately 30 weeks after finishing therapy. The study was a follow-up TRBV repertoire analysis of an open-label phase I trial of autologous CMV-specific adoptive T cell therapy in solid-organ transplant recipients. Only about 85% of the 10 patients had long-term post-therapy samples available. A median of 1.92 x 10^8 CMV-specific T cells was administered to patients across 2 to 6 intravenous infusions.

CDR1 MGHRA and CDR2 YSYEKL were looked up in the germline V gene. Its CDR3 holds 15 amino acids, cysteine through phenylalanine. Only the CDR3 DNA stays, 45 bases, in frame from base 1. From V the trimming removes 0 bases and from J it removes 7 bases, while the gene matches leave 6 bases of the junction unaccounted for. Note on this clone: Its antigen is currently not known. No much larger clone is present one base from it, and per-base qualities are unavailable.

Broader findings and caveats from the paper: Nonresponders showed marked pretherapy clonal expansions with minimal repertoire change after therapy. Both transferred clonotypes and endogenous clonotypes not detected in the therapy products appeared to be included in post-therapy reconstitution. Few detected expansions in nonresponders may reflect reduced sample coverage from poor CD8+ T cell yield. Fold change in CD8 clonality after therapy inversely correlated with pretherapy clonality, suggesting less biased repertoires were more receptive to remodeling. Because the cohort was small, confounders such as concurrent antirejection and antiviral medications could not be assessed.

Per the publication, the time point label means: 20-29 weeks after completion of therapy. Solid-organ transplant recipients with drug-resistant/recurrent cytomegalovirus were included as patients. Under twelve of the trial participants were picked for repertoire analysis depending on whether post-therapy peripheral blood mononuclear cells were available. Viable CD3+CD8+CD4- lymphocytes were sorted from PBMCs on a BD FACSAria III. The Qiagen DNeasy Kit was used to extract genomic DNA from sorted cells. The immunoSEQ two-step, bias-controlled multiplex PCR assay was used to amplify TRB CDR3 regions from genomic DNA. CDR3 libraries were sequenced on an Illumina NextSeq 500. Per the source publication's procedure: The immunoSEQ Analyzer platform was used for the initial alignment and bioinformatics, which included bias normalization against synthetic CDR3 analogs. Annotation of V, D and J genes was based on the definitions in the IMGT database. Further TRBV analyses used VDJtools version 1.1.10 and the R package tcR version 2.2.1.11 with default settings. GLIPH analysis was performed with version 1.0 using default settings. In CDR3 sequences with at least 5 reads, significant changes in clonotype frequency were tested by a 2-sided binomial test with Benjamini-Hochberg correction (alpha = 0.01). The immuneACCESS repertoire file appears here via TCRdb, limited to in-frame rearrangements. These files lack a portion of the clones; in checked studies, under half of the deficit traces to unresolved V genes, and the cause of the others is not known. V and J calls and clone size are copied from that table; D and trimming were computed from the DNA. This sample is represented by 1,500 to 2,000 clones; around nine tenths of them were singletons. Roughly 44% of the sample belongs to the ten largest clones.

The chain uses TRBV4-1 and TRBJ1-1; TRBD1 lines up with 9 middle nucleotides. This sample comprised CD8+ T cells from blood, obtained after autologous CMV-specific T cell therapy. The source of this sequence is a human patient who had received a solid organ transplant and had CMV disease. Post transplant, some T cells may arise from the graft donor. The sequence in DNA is TGCGCCAGCAGCCAAGAATCTGGACAGGGGATTGAAGCTTTCTTT. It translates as CASSQESGQGIEAFF.